What follows is one TCR beta chain and its context. The sample comes from a study of blood T cell repertoires in COVID-19. Assay: immunoSEQ multiplex PCR; the TCRdb copy retains only in-frame clones and omits some. The table lists roughly 290,000 clones, 70% to 90% of them singletons. This CDR3 has 17 amino acids. The V and J ends lost 4 bases and 0 bases respectively, with 16 bases between them. Germline V CDR1 and CDR2: SEHNR, FQNEAQ (reference sequence). The chain combines TRBV7-9 with TRBJ1-5; possibly TRBD1 for D (5 bases). The receptor comes from a woman aged 45-65 years with active or convalescent COVID-19. Sequencing was carried out using peripheral blood. CDR3: CASSSGGWGDSNQPQHF. In DNA form, the CDR3 reads TGTGCCAGCAGCTCCGGTGGATGGGGGGATAGCAATCAGCCCCAGCATTTT.